Shown below are 17 T cell receptor beta chains from a single sample sequenced in a study of T-cell reconstitution after alpha-beta-depleted transplantation in children. Unique molecular identifiers featured in how the TCRbeta library was prepared. MiXCR was run by TCRdb on the PCR reads, yielding one entry per CDR3 protein. This sample carries around 680,000 distinct CDR3 sequences, roughly 17% of them seen once, and the ten largest clones take approximately 1.1%. Here the sequenced sample was PBMCs from the stem cell graft donor, taken from the stem cell graft. Source of these receptors: a human donor who donated a stem cell graft to a child with acute myeloid leukemia.

This clonotype has a count of ten or more. The chain employs TRBV20-1 and TRBJ2-1; TRBD2 aligns across 8 bases. The CDR3 loop spans 13 amino acids. The V gene end was trimmed by 6 bases and the J gene end by 8 bases; junction bases not matched to a gene: 9. Germline-derived CDR1 and CDR2 are DFQATT and SNEGSKA (reference sequence). This CDR3 reads CSAAGTRNYEQFF. The CDR3 region has the DNA TGCAGTGCCGCCGGGACTAGAAATTATGAGCAGTTCTTC.

The gene calls are TRBV12-3 or TRBV12-4 and TRBJ1-1; a possible D gene is TRBD1 (6 bases). The CDR3 length is 14 residues. V lost 2 bases and J lost 4, with 11 bases in between. CDR3 in DNA: TGTGCCAGCAGTTTAACGCGACAGGTCACTGAAGCTTTCTTT. Its protein is CASSLTRQVTEAFF.

The chain links TRBV4-1 to TRBJ2-3, with a weak D call TRBD2 (5 bases). V lost 0 bases, J lost 0 bases, and 10 bases lay in between. This CDR3 comprises 16 residues. Germline loops: CDR1 MGHRA, CDR2 YSYEKL. The CDR3 sequence is CASSQDSGWSTDTQYF. The CDR3, as DNA: TGCGCCAGCAGCCAAGATTCGGGGTGGAGCACAGATACGCAGTATTTT.

This clonotype was counted only a few times. V is TRBV20-1 and J is TRBJ2-2, with a weak D call TRBD2 (5 bases). The CDR3 is 17 amino acids. The germline gives CDR1 DFQATT, CDR2 SNEGSKA (reference sequence). V gave up 0 bases and J gave up 1 base, with 15 bases separating them. The chain's CDR3 is CSARDHLFAGNTGELFF. The CDR3 nucleotides read TGCAGTGCTAGAGATCATCTCTTTGCGGGGAACACCGGGGAGCTGTTTTTT.

V is TRBV9 and J is TRBJ2-5; TRBD1 aligns across 8 bases. V shed 4 bases and J 2 bases; nucleotides not matched to a gene: 10. CDR1 SGDLS and CDR2 YYNGEE come from the germline V gene. The CDR3 loop spans 16 amino acids. CDR3 DNA sequence: TGTGCCAGCAGCCCTCCAGGGACAGGATTTCAAGAGACCCAGTACTTC. Translating gives CASSPPGTGFQETQYF.

This clonotype was recorded a few times. The DNA of the CDR3 is TGTGCCAGCAGCACTCGACTAGCGGGGATGAGCAATGAGCAGTTCTTC. This translates into CASSTRLAGMSNEQFF. The V and J genes are TRBV7-9 and TRBJ2-1, with 11 nucleotides matching TRBD2. Trimming took 5 bases from V and 6 from J; bases not matched to a gene: 9. CDR3 length equals 16 residues. The germline V gene encodes CDR1 SEHNR and CDR2 FQNEAQ (reference sequence). The full variable domain, with the rest looked up from reference TRBV7-9 and TRBJ2-1, is DTGVSQNPRHKITKRGQNVTFRCDPISEHNRLYWYRQTLGQGPEFLTYFQNEAQLEKSRLLSDRFSAERPKGSFSTLEIQRTEQGDSAMYLCASSTRLAGMSNEQFFGPGTRLTVL.

In its sample, this clonotype was seen a few times. The V gene is TRBV7-2, the J gene TRBJ1-1; D is uncertain. The CDR3 contains 14 residues. Germline assignment: CDR1 SGHTA and CDR2 FQGNSA. Trimming removed 2 bases from V and 1 base from J, with 8 bases in between. DNA of the CDR3: TGTGCCAGCAGCTTAACCCCGTGGAACACTGAAGCTTTCTTT. Amino acids: CASSLTPWNTEAFF.

This clonotype was seen many times. The genes are TRBV20-1 and TRBJ2-1; TRBD2 aligns across 12 bases. From germline, CDR1 is DFQATT and CDR2 SNEGSKA (reference sequence). The J segment lost 5 bases and the V segment lost 1 base, leaving 6 bases of the junction unmatched. This CDR3 contains 16 residues. Here the CDR3 DNA reads TGCAGTGCTAGAGCTAGCGGGGGGGCCCCACACAATGAGCAGTTCTTC. As protein: CSARASGGAPHNEQFF.

The chain employs TRBV7-6 and TRBJ2-1, with 12 positions matching TRBD2. The CDR3 has 17 residues. With V trimmed by 0 bases and J by 7 bases, 7 bases remained unmatched. Germline CDR1 reads SGHVS; CDR2 reads FNYEAQ. The DNA of the CDR3 is TGTGCCAGCAGCTTAGCCCCAACTAGCGGGGGGCTTAATGAGCAGTTCTTC. Its translation: CASSLAPTSGGLNEQFF. Full variable domain (rest looked up from reference TRBV7-6 and TRBJ2-1): GAGVSQSPRYKVTKRGQDVALRCDPISGHVSLYWYRQALGQGPEFLTYFNYEAQQDKSGLPNDRFSAERPEGSISTLTIQRTEQRDSAMYRCASSLAPTSGGLNEQFFGPGTRLTVL.

V usage is TRBV5-6 and J usage is TRBJ2-4, with a possible D match to TRBD2 (6 bases). V was pared by 1 base and J by 1 base, with 12 bases between. This CDR3 comprises 16 residues. Per germline, CDR1 SGHDT and CDR2 YYEEEE. CDR3 DNA: TGTGCCAGCAGCTTGACCCCGGGGGTGGCCAAAAACATTCAGTACTTC. It codes for CASSLTPGVAKNIQYF.

This clonotype showed up many times. The CDR3 nucleotides are TGCAGTGCTAGAAAGGGGGTCAGCGAGCAGTACTTC. This codes for CSARKGVSEQYF. The rearrangement links TRBV20-1 to TRBJ2-7; possible D gene TRBD1, 6 bases. V dropped 2 bases and J dropped 6 bases, with 11 bases sitting between them. Germline values: CDR1 DFQATT, CDR2 SNEGSKA (reference sequence). This CDR3 region has 12 residues.

This chain joins TRBV27 and TRBJ2-3, with a possible D match to TRBD1 (6 bases). Trimming shortened V by 10 bases and J by 2 bases, and 19 bases separated the two germline ends. The CDR3 covers 15 residues. The germline CDR1 and CDR2 sequences are MNHEY and SMNVEV (reference sequence). The DNA for the CDR3 is TGTGCCACCCAGGAAGGGGGACGGAACACAGATACGCAGTATTTT. Amino acids: CATQEGGRNTDTQYF.

Many counts were recorded for this clonotype. J is TRBJ1-4 and V is TRBV10-2; a possible D gene is TRBD1 (6 bases). CDR3 length equals 15 residues. Germline lookup yields CDR1 WSHSY and CDR2 SAAADI. Trimming stripped 6 bases from V and 6 bases from J, with 17 bases between. CDR3 residues: CASSDTTGLDEKLFF. The CDR3 DNA follows: TGCGCCAGCAGCGATACAACAGGGCTGGATGAAAAACTGTTTTTT.

This clonotype was seen repeatedly, ten times or more. One end of the junction varies from germline; a read error may be responsible. The chain combines TRBV20-1 with TRBJ2-7, with D unresolved. Germline V gives CDR1 DFQATT, CDR2 SNEGSKA (reference sequence). The CDR3 extends over 11 amino acids. In DNA form, the CDR3 reads TGCAGTGCTCGAGACAATTACGAGCAGTACTTC. Protein product: CSARDNYEQYF.

A note on this clonotype: The junction does not match germline at one end; this may be a read error. The chain is built from TRBV20-1 and TRBJ1-1, with 10 nucleotides matching TRBD1. CDR1 DFQATT and CDR2 SNEGSKA come from the germline V gene (reference sequence). The CDR3 contains 16 residues. CDR3 nucleotides: TGCTGTGCTAGAGATTCGGGACAGGGGAAGTATGATGAAGCTTTCTTT. Amino acid sequence: CCARDSGQGKYDEAFF.

This clonotype was detected ten times or more. The chain links TRBV12-3 or TRBV12-4 to TRBJ1-1; D is perhaps TRBD1 (6 bases). The CDR3 runs to 15 residues. V dropped 3 bases and J dropped 5 bases, with 16 bases sitting between them. The CDR3 region is CASSLAFRGGTEAFF. In nucleotides, the CDR3 is TGTGCCAGCAGTTTGGCCTTCAGGGGAGGAACTGAAGCTTTCTTT.

In this sample, this clonotype turned up many times. The chain carries TRBV7-2 and TRBJ1-6, with D unclear. From germline, CDR1 is SGHTA and CDR2 FQGNSA. The CDR3 spans 16 residues. The ends were cut back, 3 bases at V and 7 bases at J, with 16 bases in the middle. The DNA for the CDR3 is TGTGCCAGCAGCTTTAAAGTCGTCGTTTCGAATTCACCCCTCCACTTT. Residues: CASSFKVVVSNSPLHF.